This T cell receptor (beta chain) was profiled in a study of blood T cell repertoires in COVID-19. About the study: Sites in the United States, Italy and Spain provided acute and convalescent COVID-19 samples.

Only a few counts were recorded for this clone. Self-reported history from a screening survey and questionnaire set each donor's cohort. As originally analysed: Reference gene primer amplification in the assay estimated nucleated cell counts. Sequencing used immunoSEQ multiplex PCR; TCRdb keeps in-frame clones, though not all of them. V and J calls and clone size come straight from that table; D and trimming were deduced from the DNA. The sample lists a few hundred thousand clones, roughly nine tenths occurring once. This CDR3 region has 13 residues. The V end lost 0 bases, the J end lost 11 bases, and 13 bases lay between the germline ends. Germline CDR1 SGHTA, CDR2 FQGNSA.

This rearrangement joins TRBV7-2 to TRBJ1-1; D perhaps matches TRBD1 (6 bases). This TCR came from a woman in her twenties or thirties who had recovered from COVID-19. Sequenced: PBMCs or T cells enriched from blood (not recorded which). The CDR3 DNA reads TGTGCCAGCAGCTTAGCAGTTGCAGGGGAGGCTTTCTTT. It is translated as CASSLAVAGEAFF. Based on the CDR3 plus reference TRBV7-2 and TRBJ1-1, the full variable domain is GAGVSQSPSNKVTEKGKDVELRCDPISGHTALYWYRQSLGQGLEFLIYFQGNSAPDKSGLPSDRFSAERTGGSVSTLTIQRTQQEDSAVYLCASSLAVAGEAFFGQGTRLTVV.